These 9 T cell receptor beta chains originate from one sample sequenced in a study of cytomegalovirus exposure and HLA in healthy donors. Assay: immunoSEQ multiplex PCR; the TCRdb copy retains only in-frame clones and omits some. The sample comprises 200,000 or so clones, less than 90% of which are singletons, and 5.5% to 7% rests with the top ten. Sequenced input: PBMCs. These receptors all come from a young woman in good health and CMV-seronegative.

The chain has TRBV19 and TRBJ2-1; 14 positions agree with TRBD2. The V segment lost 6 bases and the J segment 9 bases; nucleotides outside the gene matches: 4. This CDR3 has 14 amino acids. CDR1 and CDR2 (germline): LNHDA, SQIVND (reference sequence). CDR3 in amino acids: CASRRLAGGFEQFF. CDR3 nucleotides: TGTGCCAGTAGAAGACTAGCGGGAGGGTTTGAGCAGTTCTTC.

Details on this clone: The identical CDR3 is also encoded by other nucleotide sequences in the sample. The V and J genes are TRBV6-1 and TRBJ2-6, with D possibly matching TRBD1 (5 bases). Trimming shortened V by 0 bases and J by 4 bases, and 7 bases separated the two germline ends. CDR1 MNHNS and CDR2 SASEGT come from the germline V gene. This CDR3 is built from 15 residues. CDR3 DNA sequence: TGTGCCAGCAGTGAAGCAGGGGCCGGGGCCAACGTCCTGACTTTC. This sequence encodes CASSEAGAGANVLTF.

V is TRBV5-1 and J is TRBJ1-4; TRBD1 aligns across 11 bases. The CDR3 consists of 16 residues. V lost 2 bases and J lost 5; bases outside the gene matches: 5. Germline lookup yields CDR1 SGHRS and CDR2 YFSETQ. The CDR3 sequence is CASSFFGTGGNEKLFF. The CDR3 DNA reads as TGCGCCAGCAGCTTCTTTGGGACAGGGGGGAATGAAAAACTGTTTTTT.

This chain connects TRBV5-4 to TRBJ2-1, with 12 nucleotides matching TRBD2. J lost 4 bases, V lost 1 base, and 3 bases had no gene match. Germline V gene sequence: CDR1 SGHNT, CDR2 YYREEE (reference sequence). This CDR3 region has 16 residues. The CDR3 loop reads CASSLPSGRGYNEQFF. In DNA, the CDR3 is TGTGCCAGCAGCTTGCCTAGCGGGAGGGGATACAATGAGCAGTTCTTC.

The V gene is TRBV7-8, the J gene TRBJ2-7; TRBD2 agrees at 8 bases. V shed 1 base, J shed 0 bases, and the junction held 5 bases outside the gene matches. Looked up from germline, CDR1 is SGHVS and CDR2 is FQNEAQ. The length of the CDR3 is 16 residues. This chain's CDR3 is CASSLESGGISYEQYF. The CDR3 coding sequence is TGTGCCAGCAGCTTAGAGAGCGGGGGAATCTCCTACGAGCAGTACTTC.

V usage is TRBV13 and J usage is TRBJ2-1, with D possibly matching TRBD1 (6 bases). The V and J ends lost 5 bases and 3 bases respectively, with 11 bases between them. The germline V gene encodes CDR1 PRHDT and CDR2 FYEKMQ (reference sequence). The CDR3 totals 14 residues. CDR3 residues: CASSIKQGYNEQFF. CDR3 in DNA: TGTGCCAGCAGCATAAAACAGGGCTACAATGAGCAGTTCTTC.

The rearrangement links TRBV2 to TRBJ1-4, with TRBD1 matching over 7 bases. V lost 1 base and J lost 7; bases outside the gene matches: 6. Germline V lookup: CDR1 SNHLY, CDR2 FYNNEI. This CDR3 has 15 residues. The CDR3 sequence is CASSEVRGPGEKLFF. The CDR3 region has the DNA TGTGCCAGCAGTGAAGTAAGGGGGCCGGGTGAAAAACTGTTTTTT.

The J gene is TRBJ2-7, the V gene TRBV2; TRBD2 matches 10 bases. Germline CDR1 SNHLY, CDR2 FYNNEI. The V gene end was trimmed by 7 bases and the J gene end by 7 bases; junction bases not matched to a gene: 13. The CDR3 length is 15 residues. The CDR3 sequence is CASNFEGTSVREQYF. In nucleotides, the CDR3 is TGTGCCAGCAACTTTGAGGGGACTAGCGTTCGGGAGCAGTACTTC. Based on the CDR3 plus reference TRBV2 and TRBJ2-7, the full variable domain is EPEVTQTPSHQVTQMGQEVILRCVPISNHLYFYWYRQILGQKVEFLVSFYNNEISEKSEIFDDQFSVERPDGSNFTLKIRSTKLEDSAMYFCASNFEGTSVREQYFGPGTRLTVT.

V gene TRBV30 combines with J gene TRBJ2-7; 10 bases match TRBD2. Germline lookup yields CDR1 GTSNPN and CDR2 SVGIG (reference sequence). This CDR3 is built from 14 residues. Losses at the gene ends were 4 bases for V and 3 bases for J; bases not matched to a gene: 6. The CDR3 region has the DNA TGTGCCTGGACCCCGGGACTAGCGAACTACGAGCAGTACTTC. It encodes CAWTPGLANYEQYF.